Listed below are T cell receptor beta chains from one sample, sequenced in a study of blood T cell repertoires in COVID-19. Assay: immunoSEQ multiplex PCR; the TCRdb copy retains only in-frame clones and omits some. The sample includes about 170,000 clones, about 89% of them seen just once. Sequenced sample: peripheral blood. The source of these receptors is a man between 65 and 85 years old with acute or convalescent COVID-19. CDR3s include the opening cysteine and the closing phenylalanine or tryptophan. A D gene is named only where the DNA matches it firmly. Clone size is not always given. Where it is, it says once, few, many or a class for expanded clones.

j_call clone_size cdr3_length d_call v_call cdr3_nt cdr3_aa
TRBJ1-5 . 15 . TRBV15 TGTGCCACCAGCAGAGTGCCCCGGGCGGGGCAGCCCCAGCATTTT CATSRVPRAGQPQHF
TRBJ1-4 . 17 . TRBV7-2 TGTGCCAGCAGCCGTCGGGTTTGGGGGGCAACTAATGAAAAACTGTTTTTT CASSRRVWGATNEKLFF
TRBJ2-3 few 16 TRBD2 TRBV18 TGTGCCAGCTCACGCCCTAGCGGGGGGAGGACAGATACGCAGTATTTT CASSRPSGGRTDTQYF
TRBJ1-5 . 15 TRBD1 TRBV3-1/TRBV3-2 TGTGCCAGCAGCCTGGGACAGGAGAGCAATCAGCCCCAGCATTTT CASSLGQESNQPQHF
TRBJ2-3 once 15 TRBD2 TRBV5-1 TGCGCCAGCAGCTTGCCCCTAGCGGGGGCAGATACGCAGTATTTT CASSLPLAGADTQYF
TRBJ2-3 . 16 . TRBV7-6 TGTGCCAGCAGCTTCCGACTAGCAGGGGTACCAGATACGCAGTATTTT CASSFRLAGVPDTQYF
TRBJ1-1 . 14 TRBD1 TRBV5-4 TGTGCCAGCAGCTTACAGGGGTGGGGCACTGAAGCTTTCTTT CASSLQGWGTEAFF
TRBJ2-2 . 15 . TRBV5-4 TGTGCCAGCAGCTTGCCAAATGTGGGAGCCGGGGAGCTGTTTTTT CASSLPNVGAGELFF
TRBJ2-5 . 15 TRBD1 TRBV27 TGTGCCAGCACCCGGGACAGGATGGGGCAAGAGACCCAGTACTTC CASTRDRMGQETQYF
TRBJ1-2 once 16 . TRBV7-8 TGTGCCAGCAGCTTAGTGGGAGGAAGGGTGGACTATGGCTACACCTTC CASSLVGGRVDYGYTF
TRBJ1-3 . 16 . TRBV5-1 TGCGCCAGCAGCTTGGCCGGGGGGAGCTCTGGAAACACCATATATTTT CASSLAGGSSGNTIYF
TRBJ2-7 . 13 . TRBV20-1 TGCAGTGCTAGTCGGCTAGCACACCACGAGCAGTACTTC CSASRLAHHEQYF
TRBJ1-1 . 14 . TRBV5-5 TGTGCCAGCAGCCGCGTTGACAGGAACACTGAAGCTTTCTTT CASSRVDRNTEAFF
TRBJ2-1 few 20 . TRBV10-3 TGTGCCATCAGTGAGTCGACTCCGCGAGCGGGAGAGGGGGCGGGCGATGAGCAGTTCTTC CAISESTPRAGEGAGDEQFF
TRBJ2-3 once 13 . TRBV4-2 TGTGCCAGCAGCTCCAGGGGTACAGATACGCAGTATTTT CASSSRGTDTQYF
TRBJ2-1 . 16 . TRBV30 TGTGCCTGGAGGCGAATAGGAGGTTCCTCCTACAATGAGCAGTTCTTC CAWRRIGGSSYNEQFF
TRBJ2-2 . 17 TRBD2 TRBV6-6 TGTGCCAGCAGTCGACTAGCGGGGGGGCTTAAGACCGGGGAGCTGTTTTTT CASSRLAGGLKTGELFF
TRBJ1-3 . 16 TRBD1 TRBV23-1 TGCGCCAGCAGAACCGACAGGGGGCGATCTGGAAACACCATATATTTT CASRTDRGRSGNTIYF
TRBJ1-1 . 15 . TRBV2 TGTGCCAGCAGGGTTGGCCCCGGGAGGAACACTGAAGCTTTCTTT CASRVGPGRNTEAFF
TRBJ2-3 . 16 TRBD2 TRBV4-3 TGCGCCAGCAGCCAAGATCGGGGGAGGGGCCCAGATACGCAGTATTTT CASSQDRGRGPDTQYF
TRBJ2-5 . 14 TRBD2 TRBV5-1 TGCGCCAGCAGCCCCCGACTAGCGGGAGAGACCCAGTACTTC CASSPRLAGETQYF
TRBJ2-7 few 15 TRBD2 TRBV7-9 TGTGCCAGCAGCCCATTTAGCGGGGTGATCTACGAGCAGTACTTC CASSPFSGVIYEQYF
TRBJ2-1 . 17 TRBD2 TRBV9 TGTGCCAGCAGCGTGGGGACTAGCGGGAGCTCCTACAATGAGCAGTTCTTC CASSVGTSGSSYNEQFF
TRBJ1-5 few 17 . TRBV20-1 TGCAGTGCTAGTAGACGGGACAACGGAGAAGGGTATCAGCCCCAGCATTTT CSASRRDNGEGYQPQHF
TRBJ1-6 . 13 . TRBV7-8 TGTGCCAGCAGCAACCGGGGGGCCCCTGACCTCCACTTT CASSNRGAPDLHF
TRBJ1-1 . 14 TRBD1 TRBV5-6 TGTGCCAGCCGCGAGGGACAGATGAACACTGAAGCTTTCTTT CASREGQMNTEAFF
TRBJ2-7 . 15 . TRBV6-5 TGTGCCAGCAGTTACTCGGGCAGACGCTCCTACGAGCAGTACTTC CASSYSGRRSYEQYF
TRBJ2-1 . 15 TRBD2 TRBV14 TGTGCCAGCAGCCAAGGGCGGGGGGTTAACAATGAGCAGTTCTTC CASSQGRGVNNEQFF
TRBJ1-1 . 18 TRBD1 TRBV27 TGTGCCACCCGAGGACCGGGACAGCACTCTCTCGAATACACTGAAGCTTTCTTT CATRGPGQHSLEYTEAFF
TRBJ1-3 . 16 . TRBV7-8 TGTGCCAGCAGCTTACTCCCAGGCTTCTCTGGAAACACCATATATTTT CASSLLPGFSGNTIYF
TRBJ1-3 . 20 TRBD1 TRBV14 TGTGCCAGCAGCCAAGATCCTGGGACAGGGGGCCTTAGGTCTGGAAACACCATATATTTT CASSQDPGTGGLRSGNTIYF
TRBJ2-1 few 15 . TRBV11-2 TGTGCCAGCACCGTAGGAGGGAGCTCCTACAATGAGCAGTTCTTC CASTVGGSSYNEQFF
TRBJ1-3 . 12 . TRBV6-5 TGTGCCAGCATAGACTCTGGAAACACCATATATTTT CASIDSGNTIYF
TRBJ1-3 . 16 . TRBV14 TGTGCCAGCAGCCAAGTCGGCGGCAGCTCTGGAAACACCATATATTTT CASSQVGGSSGNTIYF
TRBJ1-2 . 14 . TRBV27 TGTGCCAGCAGTTTGCCGTTGTCAGTCTATGGCTACACCTTC CASSLPLSVYGYTF
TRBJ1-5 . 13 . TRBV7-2 TGTGCCAGCAGCTTAGATGCGCAACAGCCCCAGCATTTT CASSLDAQQPQHF
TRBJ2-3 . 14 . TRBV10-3 TGTGCCATCAGGTTGGGAGGAGGCGGGGATACGCAGTATTTT CAIRLGGGGDTQYF
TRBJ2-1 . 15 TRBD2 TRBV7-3 TGTGCCAGCAGCTTGGGACTAGCGGGAGTCGATGAGCAGTTCTTC CASSLGLAGVDEQFF
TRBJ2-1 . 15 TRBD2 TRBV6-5 TGTGCCAGCAGTTCACTAGCGGGGGGAAACAATGAGCAGTTCTTC CASSSLAGGNNEQFF
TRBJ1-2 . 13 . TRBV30 TGTGCCTGGAACGAGGAGTTTTCGAATGGCTACACCTTC CAWNEEFSNGYTF
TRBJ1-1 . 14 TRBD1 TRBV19 TGTGCCAGTAGTAAAGGACAGGGGTACACTGAAGCTTTCTTT CASSKGQGYTEAFF
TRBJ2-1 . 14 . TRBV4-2 TGTGCCAGCAGCCAAGGGGGCTATTTCGGTGAGCAGTTCTTC CASSQGGYFGEQFF
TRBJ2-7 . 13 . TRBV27 TGTGCCAGCAGGCGAGATCTATCCTACGAGCAGTACTTC CASRRDLSYEQYF
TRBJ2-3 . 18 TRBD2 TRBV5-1 TGCGCCAGCAGCTATGCCGGGACTAGCCGGGCTCCTACAGATACGCAGTATTTT CASSYAGTSRAPTDTQYF
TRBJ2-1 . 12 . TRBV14 TGTGCCAGCAGCCAAGGGGCTGGTGAGCAGTTCTTC CASSQGAGEQFF
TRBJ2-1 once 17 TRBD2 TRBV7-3 TGTGCCAGCAGCTTAACTGGCGCGGGGGGGCCCAGCAATGAGCAGTTCTTC CASSLTGAGGPSNEQFF
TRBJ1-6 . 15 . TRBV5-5 TGTGCCAGCAGCTGGCTTGTCGAAAATAATTCACCCCTCCACTTT CASSWLVENNSPLHF
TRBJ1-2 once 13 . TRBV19 TGTGCCAGTAGTATACAGGGGCCCTATGGCTACACCTTC CASSIQGPYGYTF
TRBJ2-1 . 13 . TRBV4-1 TGCGCCAGCAGCCAAGGACAGGAGGATGAGCAGTTCTTC CASSQGQEDEQFF
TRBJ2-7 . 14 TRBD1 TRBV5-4 TGTGCCAGCAGCTCCCGGGACAGGGCGAACGAGCAGTACTTC CASSSRDRANEQYF
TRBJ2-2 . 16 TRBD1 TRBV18 TGTGCCAGCTCACCCCACAGACAGGGTGCCACCGGGGAGCTGTTTTTT CASSPHRQGATGELFF